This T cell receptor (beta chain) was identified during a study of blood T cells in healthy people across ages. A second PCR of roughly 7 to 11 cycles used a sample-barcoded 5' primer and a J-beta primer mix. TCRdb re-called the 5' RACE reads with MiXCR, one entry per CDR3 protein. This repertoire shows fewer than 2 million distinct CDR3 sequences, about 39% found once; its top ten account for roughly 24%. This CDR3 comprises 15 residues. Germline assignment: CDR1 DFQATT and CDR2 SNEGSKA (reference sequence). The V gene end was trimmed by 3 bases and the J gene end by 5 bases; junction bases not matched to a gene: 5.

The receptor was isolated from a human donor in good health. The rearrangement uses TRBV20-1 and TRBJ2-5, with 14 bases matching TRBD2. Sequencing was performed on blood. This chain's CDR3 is CSARGTSGGSETQYF. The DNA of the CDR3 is TGCAGTGCTAGGGGGACTAGCGGGGGATCGGAGACCCAGTACTTC.